This TCR beta chain appears in the sequencing data of a study of control samples from healthy donors and cancer patients. Assay used: immunoSEQ multiplex PCR; TCRdb lists only in-frame clones, some missing. The sample holds about 120,000 clones; about 89% are singletons and the top ten take 6.5% to 9%. This clone was detected only a few times. Trimming removed 8 bases from V and 3 bases from J, with 17 bases in between. CDR1 and CDR2 from the germline V gene are MDHEN and SYDVKM. This CDR3 comprises 14 residues. The TCR originated in a woman aged 18-35 years in good health. The specimen sequenced was blood. The V call is TRBV28, the J call TRBJ2-7, with D tentatively TRBD1 (6 bases). As DNA, the CDR3 is TGTGCCAGCCAAGGGACACCTCTCTACTACGAGCAGTACTTC. Translated, it gives CASQGTPLYYEQYF.